This TCR beta chain comes out of a study of blood T cells in healthy people across ages. As regards this clonotype: Its antigen remains unidentified.

Study findings and constraints: Fewer expanded clones and more diversity marked long-lived versus aged donors. Because donor CMV status was unknown, expanded clonotype changes were possibly confounded.

A sample-barcoded 5' primer and a J-beta primer mix were used in a second PCR of roughly 6 to 12 cycles. TCRdb recomputed calls from the 5' RACE reads with MiXCR, one row per CDR3 protein. The top ten hold around a fifth of the sample, which has some 750,000 distinct CDR3 sequences, 20% to 25% seen once. The TCR comes from a man in his sixties or seventies in good health. The specimen was blood.

For the CDR3, the DNA is TGTGCCAGCAGCTTAGTAGGTAGATTGGATGAGCAGTTCTTC. Translating it yields CASSLVGRLDEQFF. This sequence joins TRBV7-8 and TRBJ2-5; no definite D call. The J call may not be correct, given that the DNA end is closer to TRBJ2-1. Per germline, CDR1 SGHVS and CDR2 FQNEAQ. The CDR3 has 14 residues.